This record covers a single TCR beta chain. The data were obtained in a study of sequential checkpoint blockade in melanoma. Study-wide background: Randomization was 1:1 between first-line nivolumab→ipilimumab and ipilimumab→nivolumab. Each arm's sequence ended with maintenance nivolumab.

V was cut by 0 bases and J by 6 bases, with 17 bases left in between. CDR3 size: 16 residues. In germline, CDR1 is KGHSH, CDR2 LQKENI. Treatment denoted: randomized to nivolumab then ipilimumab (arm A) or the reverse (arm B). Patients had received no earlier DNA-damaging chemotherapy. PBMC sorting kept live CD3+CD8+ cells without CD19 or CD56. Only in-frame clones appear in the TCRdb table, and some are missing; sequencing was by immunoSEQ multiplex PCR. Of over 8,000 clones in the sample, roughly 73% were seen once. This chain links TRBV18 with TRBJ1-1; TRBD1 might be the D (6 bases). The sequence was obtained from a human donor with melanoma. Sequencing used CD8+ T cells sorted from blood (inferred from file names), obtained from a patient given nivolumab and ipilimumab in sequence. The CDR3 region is CASSPPGRQGLSEAFF. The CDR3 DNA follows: TGTGCCAGCTCACCACCGGGGCGGCAGGGGCTCTCTGAAGCTTTCTTT.